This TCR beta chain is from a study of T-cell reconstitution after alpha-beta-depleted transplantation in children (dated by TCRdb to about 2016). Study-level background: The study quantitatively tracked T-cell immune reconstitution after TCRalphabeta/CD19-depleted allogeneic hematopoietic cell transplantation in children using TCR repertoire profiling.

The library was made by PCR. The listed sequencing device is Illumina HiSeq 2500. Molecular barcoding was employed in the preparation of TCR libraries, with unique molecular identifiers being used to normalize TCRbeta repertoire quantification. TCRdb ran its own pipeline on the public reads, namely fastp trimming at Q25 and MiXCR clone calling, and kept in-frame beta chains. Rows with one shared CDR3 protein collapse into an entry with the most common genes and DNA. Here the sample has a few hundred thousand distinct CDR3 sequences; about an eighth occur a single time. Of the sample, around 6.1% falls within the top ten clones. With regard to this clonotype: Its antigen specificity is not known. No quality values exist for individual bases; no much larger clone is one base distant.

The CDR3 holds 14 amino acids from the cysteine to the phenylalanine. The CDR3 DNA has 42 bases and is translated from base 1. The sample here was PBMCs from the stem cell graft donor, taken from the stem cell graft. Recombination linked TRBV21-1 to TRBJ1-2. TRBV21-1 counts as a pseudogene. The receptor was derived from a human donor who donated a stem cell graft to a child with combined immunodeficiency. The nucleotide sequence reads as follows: TGTGCCAGCAGCAACGGCGGCAGTTACTATGGCTACACCTTC. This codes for CASSNGGSYYGYTF.